One and the same sample provided the 2 T cell receptor beta chains below, sequenced in a study of technical replicates of blood from several donors. The assay was immunoSEQ multiplex PCR, and TCRdb's table has in-frame clones only and misses some. The table shows tens of thousands of clones, with about 97% occurring only once. Sequencing was carried out using T cells isolated from PBMCs. These receptors were collected from a human donor in good health.

The chain recombines TRBV9 with TRBJ2-2; D unresolved. Trimming took 7 bases from V and 2 from J, leaving 12 bases between them. This CDR3 contains 14 residues. Germline-derived CDR1 and CDR2 are SGDLS and YYNGEE. For the CDR3, the DNA is TGTGCCAGCGGTACAGCTTTAAACACCGGGGAGCTGTTTTTT. Its protein product is CASGTALNTGELFF.

The chain recombines TRBV27 with TRBJ2-1; 11 bases align to TRBD2. This CDR3 is built from 16 residues. V gave up 6 bases and J gave up 3 bases; unmatched junction bases: 7. Germline loops: CDR1 MNHEY, CDR2 SMNVEV (reference sequence). CDR3 in amino acids: CASRTGTSGFYNEQFF. Written as DNA, the CDR3 is TGTGCCAGCAGAACCGGGACTAGCGGCTTCTACAATGAGCAGTTCTTC.